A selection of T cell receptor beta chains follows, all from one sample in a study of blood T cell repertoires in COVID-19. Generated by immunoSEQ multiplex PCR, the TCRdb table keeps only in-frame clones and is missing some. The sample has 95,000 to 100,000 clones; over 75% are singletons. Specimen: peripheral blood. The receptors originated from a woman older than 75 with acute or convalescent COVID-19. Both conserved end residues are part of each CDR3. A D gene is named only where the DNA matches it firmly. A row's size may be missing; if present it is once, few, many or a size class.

cdr3_nt: TGTGCCAGCAGCCCGGGACAGAGAAGGGAAAAACTGTTTTTT
cdr3_aa: CASSPGQRREKLFF
v_call: TRBV7-2
clone_size: -
j_call: TRBJ1-4
d_call: TRBD1

cdr3_nt: TGTGCCAGCAGCGGGCAGGGGGCTGGGACTGAAGCTTTCTTT
cdr3_aa: CASSGQGAGTEAFF
v_call: TRBV11-2
clone_size: once
j_call: TRBJ1-1
d_call: TRBD1

cdr3_nt: TGTGCCAGCAGCCGCGGGGACTCCGCGGGGGAGACCCAGTACTTC
cdr3_aa: CASSRGDSAGETQYF
v_call: TRBV6-2/TRBV6-3
clone_size: -
j_call: TRBJ2-5
d_call: -

cdr3_nt: TGTGCCAGCAGCTTACCTCCCGGGGCGGGGGACACTGAAGCTTTCTTT
cdr3_aa: CASSLPPGAGDTEAFF
v_call: TRBV7-2
clone_size: -
j_call: TRBJ1-1
d_call: -

cdr3_nt: TGTGCCAGCAGCCTAAGCGGACAGGGGGTTATCTACACCTTC
cdr3_aa: CASSLSGQGVIYTF
v_call: TRBV5-6
clone_size: -
j_call: TRBJ1-2
d_call: TRBD1

cdr3_nt: TGTGCCAGCAGTTACGGGCTCATTTCAGACACCGGGGAGCTGTTTTTT
cdr3_aa: CASSYGLISDTGELFF
v_call: TRBV6-6
clone_size: -
j_call: TRBJ2-2
d_call: -

cdr3_nt: TGTGCCAGTAGTATTAGGGAGACGGGGGCCAACGTCCTGACTTTC
cdr3_aa: CASSIRETGANVLTF
v_call: TRBV19
clone_size: -
j_call: TRBJ2-6
d_call: -

cdr3_nt: TGTGCCAGCAGGAACAGGGGGGCCAACGTCCTGACTTTC
cdr3_aa: CASRNRGANVLTF
v_call: TRBV3-1/TRBV3-2
clone_size: -
j_call: TRBJ2-6
d_call: -

cdr3_nt: TGCAGCGGATCAACCGGGTCCTACATCACTGAAGCTTTCTTT
cdr3_aa: CSGSTGSYITEAFF
v_call: TRBV29-1
clone_size: -
j_call: TRBJ1-1
d_call: -

cdr3_nt: TGTGCCAGCGGGTACCCGGGAGGAACCGGGGAGCTGTTTTTT
cdr3_aa: CASGYPGGTGELFF
v_call: TRBV6-5
clone_size: -
j_call: TRBJ2-2
d_call: TRBD2

cdr3_nt: TGCGCCAGCACGGGGCCGGGACTAGCGGGGGAGCAGTACTTC
cdr3_aa: CASTGPGLAGEQYF
v_call: TRBV5-1
clone_size: -
j_call: TRBJ2-7
d_call: TRBD2

cdr3_nt: TGTGCCAGCAGCTTAGAAAGCCGGGGAAATTCACCCCTCCACTTT
cdr3_aa: CASSLESRGNSPLHF
v_call: TRBV7-8
clone_size: -
j_call: TRBJ1-6
d_call: -

cdr3_nt: TGTGCCAGCAGTTTACAGGGGGCGGTTAAGACTGAAGCTTTCTTT
cdr3_aa: CASSLQGAVKTEAFF
v_call: TRBV28
clone_size: -
j_call: TRBJ1-1
d_call: TRBD1

cdr3_nt: TGTGCCAGCAGCTTGGCCTATGGGGGGTGGGAGACCCAGTACTTC
cdr3_aa: CASSLAYGGWETQYF
v_call: TRBV5-4
clone_size: -
j_call: TRBJ2-5
d_call: -